This T cell receptor beta chain was found in a study of T cell responses to AZD1222 COVID-19 vaccine. Study-wide background: Second-dose intervals of approximately 4 or approximately 12 weeks were pooled.

Germline assignment: CDR1 SGHVS and CDR2 FQNEAQ. The germline V and J ends were trimmed by 2 bases and 2 bases, with 6 bases remaining between them. This CDR3 comprises 13 residues. The study, taken as a whole, reports: The reported proportion of spike-specific TCRs targeting unmutated variant regions was nearly half. Spike-specific TCR breadth and depth both grew after two AZD1222 doses.

Comment on this clone: Its antigen is unknown.

Generated by immunoSEQ multiplex PCR, the TCRdb table keeps only in-frame clones and is missing some. The sample yields about 110,000 clones, around 93% seen once. This sequence joins TRBV7-8 and TRBJ2-5, with D unclear. Sequencing was performed on peripheral blood, taken on day 0 of AZD1222 vaccination. The sequence was obtained from an adult in good health. This chain's CDR3 is CASSLTRQETQYF. The CDR3 DNA sequence: TGTGCCAGCAGCTTAACCCGTCAAGAGACCCAGTACTTC. The full variable domain, with the rest looked up from reference TRBV7-8 and TRBJ2-5, is GAGVSQSPRYKVAKRGQDVALRCDPISGHVSLFWYQQALGQGPEFLTYFQNEAQLDKSGLPSDRFFAERPEGSVSTLKIQRTQQEDSAVYLCASSLTRQETQYFGPGTRLLVL.